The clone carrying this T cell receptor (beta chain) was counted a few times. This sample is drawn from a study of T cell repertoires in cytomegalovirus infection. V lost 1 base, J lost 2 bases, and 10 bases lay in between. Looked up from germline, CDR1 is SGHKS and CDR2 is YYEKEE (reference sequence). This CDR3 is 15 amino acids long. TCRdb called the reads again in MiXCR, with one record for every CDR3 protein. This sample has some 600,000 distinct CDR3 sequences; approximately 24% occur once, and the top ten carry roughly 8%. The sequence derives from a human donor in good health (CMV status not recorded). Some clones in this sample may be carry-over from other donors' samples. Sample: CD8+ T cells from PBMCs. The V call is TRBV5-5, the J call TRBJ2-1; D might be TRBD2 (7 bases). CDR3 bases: TGTGCCAGCAGCTTGCGGGGGGCGGCCTACAATGAGCAGTTCTTC. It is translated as CASSLRGAAYNEQFF.